Listed below are T cell receptor beta chains from one sample, sequenced in a study of shared clonotypes between healthy human individuals. Profiled with immunoSEQ multiplex PCR; TCRdb holds only in-frame clones, not every one. The sample holds about 1 million clones, around four fifths seen once. Sequencing used memory CD4+ T cells sorted from blood. The receptors derive from a young man in good health. Both conserved end residues are part of each CDR3. A D gene is named only where the DNA matches it firmly. Rows give clone size only sometimes, using once, few, many, or a class for an expanded clone.

j_gene: TRBJ1-1
d_gene: NA
v_gene: TRBV5-1
abundance: NA
CDR3nt: TGCGCCAGCAGCGTTGGTTGGGGACTGAACACTGAAGCTTTCTTT
CDR3aa: CASSVGWGLNTEAFF

j_gene: TRBJ2-2
d_gene: TRBD1
v_gene: TRBV19
abundance: few
CDR3nt: TGTGCCGCAGCCGGGACAGCGAGCACCGGGGAGCTGTTTTTT
CDR3aa: CAAAGTASTGELFF

j_gene: TRBJ2-2
d_gene: NA
v_gene: TRBV7-7
abundance: NA
CDR3nt: TGTGCTAGCAGCCCTAACAGGGTCCCCGGGGAGCTGTTTTTT
CDR3aa: CASSPNRVPGELFF

j_gene: TRBJ2-3
d_gene: TRBD2
v_gene: TRBV11-2
abundance: NA
CDR3nt: TGTGCCAGCAGCTTAGGGGTGCTAGCGGGAGGCACAGATACGCAGTATTTT
CDR3aa: CASSLGVLAGGTDTQYF

j_gene: TRBJ2-7
d_gene: NA
v_gene: TRBV30
abundance: NA
CDR3nt: TGTGCCTGGGCGGGGAACTCCTACGAGCAGTACTTC
CDR3aa: CAWAGNSYEQYF

j_gene: TRBJ2-6
d_gene: NA
v_gene: TRBV7-2
abundance: NA
CDR3nt: TGTGCCAGCAGCGTAGGCGGGGGCGCTGGGGCCAACGTCCTGACTTTC
CDR3aa: CASSVGGGAGANVLTF

j_gene: TRBJ2-3
d_gene: NA
v_gene: TRBV4-1
abundance: NA
CDR3nt: TGCGCCAGCAGCCAAAGTCTAACCTACGGCACAGATACGCAGTATTTT
CDR3aa: CASSQSLTYGTDTQYF

j_gene: TRBJ1-3
d_gene: NA
v_gene: TRBV9
abundance: NA
CDR3nt: TGTGCCAGCAGCGTAGACCCGGGTACCTCTGGAAACACCATATATTTT
CDR3aa: CASSVDPGTSGNTIYF

j_gene: TRBJ2-5
d_gene: NA
v_gene: TRBV19
abundance: NA
CDR3nt: TGTGCCAGTAGTACAGCGGCGTACCAAGAGACCCAGTACTTC
CDR3aa: CASSTAAYQETQYF

j_gene: TRBJ2-3
d_gene: TRBD1
v_gene: TRBV6-1
abundance: once
CDR3nt: TGTGCCAGCAGTGTAGTCACAGGGGGTTGGGTCGGTACGCAGTATTTT
CDR3aa: CASSVVTGGWVGTQYF

j_gene: TRBJ2-1
d_gene: TRBD2
v_gene: TRBV19
abundance: NA
CDR3nt: TGTGCCAGTAGTACCCGACTAGCGGGAGGGTCCAATGAGCAGTTCTTC
CDR3aa: CASSTRLAGGSNEQFF

j_gene: TRBJ1-6
d_gene: TRBD1
v_gene: TRBV5-1
abundance: few
CDR3nt: TGCGCCAGCAGCACGGGACAGGGAAGGACACCCCTCCACTTT
CDR3aa: CASSTGQGRTPLHF

j_gene: TRBJ1-1
d_gene: NA
v_gene: TRBV6-1
abundance: NA
CDR3nt: TGTGCCAGCAGCGCCACGTCAGGGGCCACTGAAGCTTTCTTT
CDR3aa: CASSATSGATEAFF

j_gene: TRBJ2-2
d_gene: TRBD2
v_gene: TRBV18
abundance: NA
CDR3nt: TGTGCCAGCTCACCAAACCGACTAGCGGGGGGCAGGCGGACCGGGGAGCTGTTTTTT
CDR3aa: CASSPNRLAGGRRTGELFF

j_gene: TRBJ2-7
d_gene: NA
v_gene: TRBV7-2
abundance: NA
CDR3nt: TGTGCCAGCAGCCTCGTTTTTGGAGCCTACGAGCAGTACTTC
CDR3aa: CASSLVFGAYEQYF

j_gene: TRBJ2-7
d_gene: TRBD2
v_gene: TRBV19
abundance: NA
CDR3nt: TGTGCCAGTAGTCCGGGACTAGCGGGGTCCTACGAGCAGTACTTC
CDR3aa: CASSPGLAGSYEQYF

j_gene: TRBJ2-7
d_gene: NA
v_gene: TRBV18
abundance: NA
CDR3nt: TGTGCCAGCTCACCACTGGAGAGCATGGGGACCGAGCAGTACTTC
CDR3aa: CASSPLESMGTEQYF

j_gene: TRBJ2-7
d_gene: NA
v_gene: TRBV11-3
abundance: NA
CDR3nt: TGTGCCAGCAGCTTAGGCGCAGGGAGTGGGCAGTACTTC
CDR3aa: CASSLGAGSGQYF

j_gene: TRBJ2-2
d_gene: TRBD2
v_gene: TRBV7-6
abundance: NA
CDR3nt: TGTGCCAGCAGCCCTGGACTAGCGGGAGGGCTAGGGAACACCGGGGAGCTGTTTTTT
CDR3aa: CASSPGLAGGLGNTGELFF

j_gene: TRBJ1-1
d_gene: NA
v_gene: TRBV5-1
abundance: NA
CDR3nt: TGCGCCAGCAGCTTGGGAGGGGCCACTGAAGCTTTCTTT
CDR3aa: CASSLGGATEAFF

j_gene: TRBJ1-2
d_gene: TRBD1
v_gene: TRBV6-1
abundance: NA
CDR3nt: TGTGCCAGCAGTGAAGCGACGGGACAGACATTATATGGCTACACCTTC
CDR3aa: CASSEATGQTLYGYTF

j_gene: TRBJ2-6
d_gene: NA
v_gene: TRBV7-2
abundance: NA
CDR3nt: TGTGCCAGCAGCTTAGTTGGGACCTGGTCATCTGGGGCCAACGTCCTGACTTTC
CDR3aa: CASSLVGTWSSGANVLTF

j_gene: TRBJ2-7
d_gene: NA
v_gene: TRBV19
abundance: once
CDR3nt: TGTGCCAGTAGTACAACCCTTGGCGGAGGCCCCTACGAGCAGTACTTC
CDR3aa: CASSTTLGGGPYEQYF

j_gene: TRBJ1-2
d_gene: TRBD1
v_gene: TRBV5-1
abundance: NA
CDR3nt: TGCGCCAGCAGCCCCTCGACAGGGGCCCGGTTCGGGTACACCTTC
CDR3aa: CASSPSTGARFGYTF

j_gene: TRBJ1-5
d_gene: NA
v_gene: TRBV6-6
abundance: NA
CDR3nt: TGTGCCAGCAGTACAACACAGGGTCAGCCCCAGCATTTT
CDR3aa: CASSTTQGQPQHF

j_gene: TRBJ2-1
d_gene: NA
v_gene: TRBV5-1
abundance: NA
CDR3nt: TGCGCCAGCAGCTTGGTGGGGCTCATTCGGGACGACAATGAGCAGTTCTTC
CDR3aa: CASSLVGLIRDDNEQFF

j_gene: TRBJ1-3
d_gene: NA
v_gene: TRBV18
abundance: once
CDR3nt: TGTGCCAGCTCACCACCGGCAGGGGTCGGAAACACCATATATTTT
CDR3aa: CASSPPAGVGNTIYF

j_gene: TRBJ2-7
d_gene: NA
v_gene: TRBV27
abundance: few
CDR3nt: TGTGCCAGCGGAACCGGGACTTTACTCTACGAGCAGTACTTC
CDR3aa: CASGTGTLLYEQYF

j_gene: TRBJ2-1
d_gene: TRBD1
v_gene: TRBV18
abundance: NA
CDR3nt: TGTGCCAGCTCACCTCAACAGGGGGCGAACAATGAGCAGTTCTTC
CDR3aa: CASSPQQGANNEQFF